This T cell receptor beta chain was found in a study of T cells after yellow fever vaccination. Per the germline V gene, CDR1 is SGHDN and CDR2 is FVKESK. This CDR3 is built from 13 residues. V was clipped by 3 bases and J by 4 bases, with 9 bases between them. Study findings and constraints: Overlap between CD4 and CD8 compartments was detected for a small share of clonotypes. Post-booster reappearance was seen for most primary-vaccination clones (96% CD4, around 88% CD8).

This clonotype was recorded many times. What it binds is unknown. A process of 5'RACE template switching, which added a universal primer site and UMIs, was used to make TCR cDNA. MiXCR, run by TCRdb on the 5' RACE reads, gives a single entry per CDR3 protein. The sample carries hundreds of thousands of distinct CDR3 sequences, roughly 3.5% recorded once. The clonotype comes from a man aged 18 to 30 who received the YFV17D yellow fever vaccine. Sequences were derived from PBMCs, sampled on the day of the yellow fever booster vaccination. V is TRBV14 and J is TRBJ1-2; no firm D call. The CDR3 nucleotides are TGTGCCAGCAGCCATAGACGGACCTATGGCTACACCTTC. This sequence encodes CASSHRRTYGYTF.